This TCR beta chain was identified in a study of blood T cell repertoires in COVID-19. Study-level information: Samples of COVID-19 (acute and convalescent) were obtained from the United States, Italy and Spain.

Only in-frame clones appear in the TCRdb table, and some are missing; sequencing was by immunoSEQ multiplex PCR. This table has 150,000 to 200,000 clones, 80% to 90% appearing once. Clinical histories supplied by participants themselves formed the basis of cohort assignment. The junction had 5 bases not matched to a gene; V was cut back by 0 bases and J by 3 bases. CDR3 length: 16 amino acids. Germline assignment: CDR1 SGHRS and CDR2 YFSETQ. The sequenced sample was PBMCs or T cells enriched from blood (not recorded which). This chain uses TRBV5-1 with TRBJ2-7; 11 bases are shared with TRBD1. This sequence originates from a woman between 18 and 30 years old who had recovered from COVID-19. The CDR3 DNA reads TGCGCCAGCAGCTTGGGGACAGGGGGCGGCAGCTACGAGCAGTACTTC. It codes for CASSLGTGGGSYEQYF.